This T cell receptor (beta chain) was retrieved from a study of blood T cell repertoires in COVID-19. In the original workflow: From reference gene primer amplification, estimates of nucleated cell counts were derived. Produced via immunoSEQ multiplex PCR; TCRdb's table is partial and in-frame only. For V, J and clone size, that table is used; D and trimming come from the DNA. The table shows 75,000 or so clones, with 87% occurring only once. The CDR3 extends over 17 amino acids. The germline V and J ends were trimmed by 0 bases and 4 bases, with 16 bases remaining between them. Germline V gene data show CDR1 as SGHAT and CDR2 as FQDESV (reference sequence).

Sequencing used peripheral blood. This sequence originates from an elderly woman with active or convalescent COVID-19. The chain has TRBV11-1 and TRBJ1-5; D is unresolved. CDR3: CASSLARELFYNQPQHF. CDR3 DNA sequence: TGTGCCAGCAGCTTAGCGAGGGAGCTATTCTATAATCAGCCCCAGCATTTT. Supplemented by reference TRBV11-1 and TRBJ1-5, the full variable domain reads EAEVAQSPRYKITEKSQAVAFWCDPISGHATLYWYRQILGQGPELLVQFQDESVVDDSQLPKDRFSAERLKGVDSTLKIQPAELGDSAMYLCASSLARELFYNQPQHFGDGTRLSIL.